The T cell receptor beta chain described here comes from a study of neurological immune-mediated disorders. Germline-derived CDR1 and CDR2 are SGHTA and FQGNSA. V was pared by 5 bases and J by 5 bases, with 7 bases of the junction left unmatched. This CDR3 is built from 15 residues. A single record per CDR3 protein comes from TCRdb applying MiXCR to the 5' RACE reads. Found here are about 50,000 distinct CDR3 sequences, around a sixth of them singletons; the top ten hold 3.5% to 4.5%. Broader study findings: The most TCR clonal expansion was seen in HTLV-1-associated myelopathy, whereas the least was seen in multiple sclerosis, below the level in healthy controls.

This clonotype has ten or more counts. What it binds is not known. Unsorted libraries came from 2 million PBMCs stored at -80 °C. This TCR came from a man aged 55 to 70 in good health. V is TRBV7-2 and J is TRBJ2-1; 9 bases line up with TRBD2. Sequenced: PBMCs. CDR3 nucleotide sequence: TGTGCCAGCAGCCCTATTCTAGCGGGGCACAATGAGCAGTTCTTC. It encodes CASSPILAGHNEQFF.